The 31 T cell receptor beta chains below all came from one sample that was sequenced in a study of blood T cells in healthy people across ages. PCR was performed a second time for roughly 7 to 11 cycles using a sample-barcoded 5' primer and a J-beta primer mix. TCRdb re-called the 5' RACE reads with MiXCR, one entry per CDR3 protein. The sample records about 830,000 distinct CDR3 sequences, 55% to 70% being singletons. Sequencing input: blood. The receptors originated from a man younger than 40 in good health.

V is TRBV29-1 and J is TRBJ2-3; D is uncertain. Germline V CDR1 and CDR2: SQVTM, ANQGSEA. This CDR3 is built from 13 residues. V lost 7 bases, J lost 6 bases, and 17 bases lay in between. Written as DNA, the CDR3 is TGCAGCGCACGACTCTTCCATGGGGATACGCAGTATTTT. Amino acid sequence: CSARLFHGDTQYF.

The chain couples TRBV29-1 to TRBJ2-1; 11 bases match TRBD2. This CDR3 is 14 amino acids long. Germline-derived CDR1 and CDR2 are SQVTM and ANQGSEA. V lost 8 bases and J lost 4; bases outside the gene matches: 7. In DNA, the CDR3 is TGCAGCCCCTGGACTAGCGGGCTGTACAATGAGCAGTTCTTC. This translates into CSPWTSGLYNEQFF.

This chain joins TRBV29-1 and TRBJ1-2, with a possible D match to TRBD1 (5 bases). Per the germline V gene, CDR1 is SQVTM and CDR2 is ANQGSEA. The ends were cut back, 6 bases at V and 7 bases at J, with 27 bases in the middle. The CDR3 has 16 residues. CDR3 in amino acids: CSVTRGLQYTASGYTF. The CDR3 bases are TGCAGCGTCACCCGGGGCCTTCAGTACACTGCGAGTGGCTACACCTTC.

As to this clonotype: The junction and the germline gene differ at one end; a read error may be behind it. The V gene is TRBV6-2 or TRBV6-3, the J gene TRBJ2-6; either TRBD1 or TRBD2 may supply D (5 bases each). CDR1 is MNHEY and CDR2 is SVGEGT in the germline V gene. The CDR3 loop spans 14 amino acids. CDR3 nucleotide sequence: TGTGCCAGCAGGGGGTCGTCCGGGGCCAGCGTCCTGACTTTC. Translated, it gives CASRGSSGASVLTF.

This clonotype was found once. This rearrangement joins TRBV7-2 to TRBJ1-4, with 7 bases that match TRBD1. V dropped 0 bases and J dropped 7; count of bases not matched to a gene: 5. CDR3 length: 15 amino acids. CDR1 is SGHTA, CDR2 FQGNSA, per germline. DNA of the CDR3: TGTGCCAGCAGCTTAGCGTCAGGGGGAGGTGAAAAACTGTTTTTT. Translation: CASSLASGGGEKLFF.

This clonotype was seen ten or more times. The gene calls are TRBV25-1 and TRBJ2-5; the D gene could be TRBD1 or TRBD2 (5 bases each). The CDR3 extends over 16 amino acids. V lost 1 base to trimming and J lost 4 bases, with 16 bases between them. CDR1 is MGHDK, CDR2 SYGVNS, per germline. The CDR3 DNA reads TGTGCCAGCAGTGAATCCAGGGACGATCGTGCAGAGACCCAGTACTTC. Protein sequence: CASSESRDDRAETQYF.

The CDR3: CSARPSGGQETQYF. The CDR3 nucleotides are TGCAGTGCTAGACCCTCGGGGGGGCAGGAGACCCAGTACTTC. The V gene is TRBV20-1, the J gene TRBJ2-7; TRBD2 agrees at 8 bases. The DNA end is more similar to TRBJ2-5, so the J call may be wrong. This CDR3 has 14 amino acids. The germline gives CDR1 DFQATT, CDR2 SNEGSKA (reference sequence).

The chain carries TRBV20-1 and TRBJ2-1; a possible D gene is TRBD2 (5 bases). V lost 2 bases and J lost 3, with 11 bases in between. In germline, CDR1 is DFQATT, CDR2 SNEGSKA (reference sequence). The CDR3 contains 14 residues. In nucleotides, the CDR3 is TGCAGTGCTAGACTCTCCCGGGGCTACAATGAGCAGTTCTTC. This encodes CSARLSRGYNEQFF.

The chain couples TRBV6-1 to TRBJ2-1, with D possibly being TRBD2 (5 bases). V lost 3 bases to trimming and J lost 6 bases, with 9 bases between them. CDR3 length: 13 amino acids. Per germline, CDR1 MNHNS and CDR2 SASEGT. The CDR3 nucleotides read TGTGCCAGCAGTGACGGACTCTTCAATGAGCAGTTCTTC. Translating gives CASSDGLFNEQFF.

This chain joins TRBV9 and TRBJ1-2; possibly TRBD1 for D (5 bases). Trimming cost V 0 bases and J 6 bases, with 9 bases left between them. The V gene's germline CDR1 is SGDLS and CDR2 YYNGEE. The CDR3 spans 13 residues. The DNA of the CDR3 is TGTGCCAGCAGCGTAGATCCAGGGAATGGCTACACCTTC. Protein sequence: CASSVDPGNGYTF.

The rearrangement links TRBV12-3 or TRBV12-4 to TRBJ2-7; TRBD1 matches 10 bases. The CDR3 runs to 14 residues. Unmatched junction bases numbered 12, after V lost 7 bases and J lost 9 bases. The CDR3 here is CASTPGGTGVAQYF. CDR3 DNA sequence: TGTGCCAGCACCCCAGGTGGGACAGGGGTTGCGCAGTACTTC.

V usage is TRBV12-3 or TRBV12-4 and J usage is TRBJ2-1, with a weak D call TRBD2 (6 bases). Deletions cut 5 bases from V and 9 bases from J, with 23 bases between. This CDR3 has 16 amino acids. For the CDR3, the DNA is TGTGCCAGCAGTCCTGGGGCTAGGGCTAAGGAGGGTGAGCAGTTCTTC. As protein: CASSPGARAKEGEQFF.

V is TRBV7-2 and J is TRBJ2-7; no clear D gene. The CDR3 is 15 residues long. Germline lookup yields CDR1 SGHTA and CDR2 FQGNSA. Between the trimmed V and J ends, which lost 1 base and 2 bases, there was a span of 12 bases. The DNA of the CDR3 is TGTGCCAGCAGCTTAGTTCCGCGGTCTACCTACGAGCAGTACTTC. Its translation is CASSLVPRSTYEQYF.

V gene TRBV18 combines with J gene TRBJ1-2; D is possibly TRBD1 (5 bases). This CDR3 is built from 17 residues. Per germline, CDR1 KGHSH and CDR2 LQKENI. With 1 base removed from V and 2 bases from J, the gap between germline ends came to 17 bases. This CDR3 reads CASSPQAGATMNYGYTF. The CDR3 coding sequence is TGTGCCAGCTCACCACAAGCCGGGGCGACTATGAACTATGGCTACACCTTC.

Here the CDR3 reads CASRYTGVPYEQYF. The CDR3 nucleotides read TGTGCCAGCAGATATACAGGGGTCCCCTACGAGCAGTACTTC. This sequence joins TRBV6-5 and TRBJ2-7, with TRBD1 identical over 7 bases. The CDR3 consists of 14 residues. Germline CDR1 reads MNHEY; CDR2 reads SVGAGI. Trimming removed 6 bases from V and 2 bases from J; junction bases left unmatched: 7.

The CDR3 nucleotides are TGTGCCAGCAGCTTAATGGAGAACACCGGGGAGCTGTTTTTT. This codes for CASSLMENTGELFF. This rearrangement joins TRBV7-8 to TRBJ2-2; D is ambiguous. This CDR3 spans 14 amino acids. V lost 2 bases, J lost 1 base, and 5 bases lay in between. CDR1 is SGHVS and CDR2 is FQNEAQ in the germline V gene. Based on the CDR3 plus reference TRBV7-8 and TRBJ2-2, the full variable domain is GAGVSQSPRYKVAKRGQDVALRCDPISGHVSLFWYQQALGQGPEFLTYFQNEAQLDKSGLPSDRFFAERPEGSVSTLKIQRTQQEDSAVYLCASSLMENTGELFFGEGSRLTVL.

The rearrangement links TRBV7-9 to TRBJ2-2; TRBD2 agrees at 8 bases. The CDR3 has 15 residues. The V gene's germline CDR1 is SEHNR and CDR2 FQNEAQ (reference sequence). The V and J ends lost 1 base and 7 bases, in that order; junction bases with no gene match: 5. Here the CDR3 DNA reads TGTGCCAGCAGCTTAGACGGGGGGGCCAACGGGGAGCTGTTTTTT. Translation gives CASSLDGGANGELFF.

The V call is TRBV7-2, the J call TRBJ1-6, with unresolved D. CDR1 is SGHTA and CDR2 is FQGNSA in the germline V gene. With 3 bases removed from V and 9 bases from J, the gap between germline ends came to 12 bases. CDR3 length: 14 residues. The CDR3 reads CASSFITQASPLHF. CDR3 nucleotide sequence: TGTGCCAGCAGCTTTATTACGCAGGCTTCACCCCTCCACTTT. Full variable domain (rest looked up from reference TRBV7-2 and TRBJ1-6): GAGVSQSPSNKVTEKGKDVELRCDPISGHTALYWYRQSLGQGLEFLIYFQGNSAPDKSGLPSDRFSAERTGGSVSTLTIQRTQQEDSAVYLCASSFITQASPLHFGNGTRLTVT.

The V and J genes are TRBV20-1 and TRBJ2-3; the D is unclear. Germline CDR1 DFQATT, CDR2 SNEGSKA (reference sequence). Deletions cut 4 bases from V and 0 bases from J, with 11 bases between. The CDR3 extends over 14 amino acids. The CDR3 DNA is TGCAGTGCTACGACTCTGATAAGCACAGATACGCAGTATTTT. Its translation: CSATTLISTDTQYF.

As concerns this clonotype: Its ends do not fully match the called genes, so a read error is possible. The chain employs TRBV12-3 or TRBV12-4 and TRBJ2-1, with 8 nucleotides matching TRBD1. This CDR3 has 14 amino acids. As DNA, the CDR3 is TGTGCCAGCAACTTACAGGGGGGCTACTATGAGCAGTTCTTC. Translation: CASNLQGGYYEQFF.

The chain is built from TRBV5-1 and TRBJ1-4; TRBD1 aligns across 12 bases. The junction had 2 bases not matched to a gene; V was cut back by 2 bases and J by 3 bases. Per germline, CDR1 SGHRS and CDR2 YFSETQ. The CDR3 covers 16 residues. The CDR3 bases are TGCGCCAGCAGCTTCGGGACAGGGGGCCCTAATGAAAAACTGTTTTTT. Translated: CASSFGTGGPNEKLFF.

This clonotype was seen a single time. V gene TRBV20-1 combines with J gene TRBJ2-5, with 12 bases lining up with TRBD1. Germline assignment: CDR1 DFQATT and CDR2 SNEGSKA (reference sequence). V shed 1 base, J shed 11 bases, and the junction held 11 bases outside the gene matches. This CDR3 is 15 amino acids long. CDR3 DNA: TGCAGTGCTAGAGCTCCGGGACAGGGGGCTGGTGAGCAGTACTTC. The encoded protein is CSARAPGQGAGEQYF.

CDR3 sequence: CASTRGTVVETQYF. DNA for the CDR3: TGTGCCAGCACCCGGGGGACGGTCGTGGAGACCCAGTACTTC. The rearrangement joins TRBV7-8 to TRBJ2-5, with D possibly TRBD2 on 6 matching bases. Germline loops: CDR1 SGHVS, CDR2 FQNEAQ. The CDR3 contains 14 residues. Trimming took 7 bases from V and 5 from J, leaving 17 bases between them.

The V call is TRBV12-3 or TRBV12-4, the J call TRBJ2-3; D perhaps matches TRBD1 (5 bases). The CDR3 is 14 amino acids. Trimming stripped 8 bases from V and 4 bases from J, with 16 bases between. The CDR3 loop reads CASATGLGADTQYF. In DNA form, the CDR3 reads TGTGCCAGCGCTACAGGCTTGGGTGCAGATACGCAGTATTTT.

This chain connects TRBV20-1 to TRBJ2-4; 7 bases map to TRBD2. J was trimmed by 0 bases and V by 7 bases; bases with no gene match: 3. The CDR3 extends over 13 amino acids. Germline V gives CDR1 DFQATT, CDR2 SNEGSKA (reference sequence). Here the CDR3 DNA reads TGCAGTGGGGAGGGACTAGCCAAAAACATTCAGTACTTC. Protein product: CSGEGLAKNIQYF.

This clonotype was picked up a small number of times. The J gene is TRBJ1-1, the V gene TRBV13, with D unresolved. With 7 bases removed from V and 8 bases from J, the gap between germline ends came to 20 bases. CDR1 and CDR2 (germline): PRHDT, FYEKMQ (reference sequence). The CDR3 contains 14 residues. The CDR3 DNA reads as TGTGCCAGCACTACAGTGCCACCGCTATCAGAAGCTTTCTTT. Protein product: CASTTVPPLSEAFF.

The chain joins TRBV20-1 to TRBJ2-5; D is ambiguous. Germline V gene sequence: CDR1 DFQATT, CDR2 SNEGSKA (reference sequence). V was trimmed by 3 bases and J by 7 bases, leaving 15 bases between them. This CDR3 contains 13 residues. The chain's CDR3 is CSASEPEVVTQYF. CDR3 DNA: TGCAGTGCTAGTGAACCAGAGGTCGTGACCCAGTACTTC.

CDR3 coding DNA: TGTGCCAGCAATACCGGACAGAACTATGGCTACACCTTC. This sequence encodes CASNTGQNYGYTF. The chain links TRBV12-3 or TRBV12-4 to TRBJ1-2; maybe TRBD1 (6 bases). V was trimmed by 7 bases and J by 2 bases, leaving 11 bases between them. The CDR3 extends over 13 amino acids.

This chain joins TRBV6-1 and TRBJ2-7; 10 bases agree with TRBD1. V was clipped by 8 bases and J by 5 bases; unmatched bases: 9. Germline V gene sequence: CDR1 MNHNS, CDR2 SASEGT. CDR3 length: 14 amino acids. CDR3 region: CASGHRDRGHEQYF. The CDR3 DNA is TGTGCCAGCGGACACCGGGACAGGGGTCACGAGCAGTACTTC.

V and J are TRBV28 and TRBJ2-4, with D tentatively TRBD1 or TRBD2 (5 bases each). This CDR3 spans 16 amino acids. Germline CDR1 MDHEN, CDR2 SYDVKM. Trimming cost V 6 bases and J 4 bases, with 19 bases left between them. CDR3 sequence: CASSPTGTRGKNIQYF. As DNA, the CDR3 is TGTGCCAGCAGCCCCACCGGGACGCGTGGTAAAAACATTCAGTACTTC. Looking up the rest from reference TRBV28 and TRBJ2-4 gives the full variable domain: DVKVTQSSRYLVKRTGEKVFLECVQDMDHENMFWYRQDPGLGLRLIYFSYDVKMKEKGDIPEGYSVSREKKERFSLILESASTNQTSMYLCASSPTGTRGKNIQYFGAGTRLSVL.

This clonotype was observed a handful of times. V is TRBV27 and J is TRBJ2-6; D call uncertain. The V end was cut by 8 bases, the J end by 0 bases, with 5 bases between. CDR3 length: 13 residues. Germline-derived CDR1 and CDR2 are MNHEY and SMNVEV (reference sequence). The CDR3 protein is CASFHSGANVLTF. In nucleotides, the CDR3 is TGTGCCAGCTTCCACTCTGGGGCCAACGTCCTGACTTTC.